Sequencing of this T cell receptor (beta chain) was carried out in a study of post-analysis software for immune sequencing data. Study findings and constraints: In patients, TRBV5-6, TRBV5-1 and TRBV20-1 belonged to five TRBV segments found more frequently than in controls. Multiple sclerosis patients had significantly lower normalized Chao1 diversity than controls.

The length of the CDR3 is 13 residues. Germline CDR1 reads LGHNA; CDR2 reads YNFKEQ. V shed 0 bases and J shed 5 bases, with 8 bases lying between them. Unique molecular identifiers were carried by the TCR beta cDNA libraries. With about 0.9 to 11 million T cells as the source, 540,000 or so cDNA molecules resulted. MiXCR, run by TCRdb on the PCR reads, gives a single entry per CDR3 protein. The sample has over 150,000 distinct CDR3 sequences, 30% seen once. Ten or more counts support this clonotype. The antigen is unknown. The rearrangement uses TRBV4-2 and TRBJ2-7; D perhaps matches TRBD1 (5 bases). The material sequenced was blood. The clonotype originates from a girl aged 10 to 17 with multiple sclerosis. The CDR3 DNA reads as TGTGCCAGCAGCCAAGAAAGGGGCCACGAGCAGTACTTC. Translation: CASSQERGHEQYF.